The 10 T cell receptor beta chains in this list originate from one sample, sequenced in a study of cytotoxic CD8 clonotypes in ibrutinib-treated CLL. Generated by immunoSEQ multiplex PCR, the TCRdb table keeps only in-frame clones and is missing some. The sample lists 300,000 to 400,000 clones; over 55% were seen once. The sample in question was PBMCs, obtained after 36 months of ibrutinib treatment. These receptors were taken from a human donor with chronic lymphocytic leukemia.

The J gene is TRBJ1-2, the V gene TRBV6-4; TRBD1 might be the D (5 bases). The V end lost 5 bases, the J end lost 3 bases, and 19 bases lay between the germline ends. CDR3 size: 16 residues. The V gene's germline CDR1 is MRHNA and CDR2 SNTAGT. The CDR3 region has the DNA TGTGCCAGCAGTACGGGCGGCGGGGGAAAGCACTATGGCTACACCTTC. Residues: CASSTGGGGKHYGYTF.

The chain recombines TRBV2 with TRBJ2-3; D is perhaps TRBD2 (6 bases). CDR1 is SNHLY and CDR2 is FYNNEI in the germline V gene. Trimming shortened V by 4 bases and J by 0 bases, and 11 bases separated the two germline ends. The CDR3 covers 15 residues. CDR3 residues: CASSGGGTSTDTQYF. In nucleotides, the CDR3 is TGTGCCAGCAGTGGTGGCGGGACTAGCACAGATACGCAGTATTTT.

This clone appeared a few times. The J gene is TRBJ2-1, the V gene TRBV9, with 9 bases that match TRBD2. CDR3 length equals 15 residues. The germline gives CDR1 SGDLS, CDR2 YYNGEE. The junction had 2 bases not matched to a gene; V was cut back by 2 bases and J by 2 bases. DNA for the CDR3: TGTGCCAGCAGCGTTAGCGGGAGTACCTACAATGAGCAGTTCTTC. It is translated as CASSVSGSTYNEQFF.

The chain uses TRBV18 and TRBJ1-4; no clear D gene. V gave up 2 bases and J gave up 7 bases, with 20 bases separating them. This CDR3 has 17 residues. CDR1 and CDR2 (germline): KGHSH, LQKENI. This CDR3 reads CASSPGFGPLGVEKLFF. The CDR3 DNA reads as TGTGCCAGCTCACCAGGCTTTGGACCGCTCGGGGTTGAAAAACTGTTTTTT.

This sequence joins TRBV28 and TRBJ2-1; D unresolved. The V and J ends lost 2 bases and 5 bases respectively, with 13 bases between them. This CDR3 contains 15 residues. The V gene's germline CDR1 is MDHEN and CDR2 SYDVKM. CDR3 sequence (DNA): TGTGCCAGCAGTTTAAGCCCGGTTCGTAACAATGAGCAGTTCTTC. Amino acids: CASSLSPVRNNEQFF.

This clone was seen a handful of times. At one boundary the junction diverges from the germline segment, which might be a read error. The J gene is TRBJ1-2, the V gene TRBV5-4; 8 bases agree with TRBD1. The germline CDR1 and CDR2 sequences are SGHNT and YYREEE (reference sequence). The CDR3 has 15 amino acids. CDR3 in DNA: TGTGCCAGCAGCTCCGGGGACAGGACTCTCTATGGCTGCACCTTC. Its protein is CASSSGDRTLYGCTF.

This chain connects TRBV19 to TRBJ1-2; D is unclear. Germline V CDR1 and CDR2: LNHDA, SQIVND (reference sequence). The CDR3 length is 13 residues. V lost 5 bases, J lost 8 bases, and 15 bases lay in between. Written as DNA, the CDR3 is TGTGCCAGTAGTTGGCCAATCAAAAGCGGCTACACCTTC. The encoded protein is CASSWPIKSGYTF.

V usage is TRBV2 and J usage is TRBJ1-5, with 12 bases lining up with TRBD1. With V trimmed by 6 bases and J by 2 bases, 2 bases remained unmatched. Germline lookup yields CDR1 SNHLY and CDR2 FYNNEI. The CDR3 runs to 15 residues. CDR3 region: CASSGTGGRNQPQHF. CDR3 nucleotide sequence: TGTGCCAGCAGCGGGACAGGGGGCCGCAATCAGCCCCAGCATTTT.

This sequence joins TRBV18 and TRBJ2-5, with no clear D. The germline V gene has CDR1 KGHSH and CDR2 LQKENI. The CDR3 is 12 amino acids. V was trimmed by 3 bases and J by 1 base, leaving 3 bases between them. The CDR3 sequence is CASSPSQETQYF. As DNA, the CDR3 is TGTGCCAGCTCACCGAGCCAAGAGACCCAGTACTTC.

The genes are TRBV2 and TRBJ2-5; 7 nucleotides match TRBD1. Germline trimming cut 5 bases from V and 1 base from J; bases unmatched to any gene: 4. There are 14 residues in the CDR3. Germline CDR1 reads SNHLY; CDR2 reads FYNNEI. CDR3 sequence reads: CASSRDRVQETQYF. In DNA form, the CDR3 reads TGTGCCAGCAGTCGGGACAGAGTCCAAGAGACCCAGTACTTC.